The T cell receptor (beta chain) under discussion was sequenced for a study of neoadjuvant nivolumab and ipilimumab in lung cancer. The overall study: Nivolumab 3 mg/kg was given days 1, 15 and 29, plus ipilimumab 1 mg/kg day 1 in combination.

TCRdb keeps only in-frame clones here, not all; method: immunoSEQ multiplex PCR. This table holds approximately 9,000 clones, approximately 84% found once. Notes on this clone: No antigen is known for it.

The study's findings and limits: Resected-tumor TCR richness correlated positively with pretherapy blood richness. Only two of four nivolumab-treated tumors gained richness and clonality by surgery. A small number of samples were TCR sequenced.

Germline lookup yields CDR1 LNHDA and CDR2 SQIVND (reference sequence). This CDR3 contains 15 residues. Trimming took off 8 bases at V and 7 bases at J, with 20 bases between the two ends. V gene TRBV19 combines with J gene TRBJ1-4; a possible D gene is TRBD1 (5 bases). This TCR derives from an adult with non-small cell lung cancer. Sample: tumor tissue, taken after neoadjuvant nivolumab, alone or with ipilimumab, at or shortly before surgery. The CDR3: CASAMTASGVEKLFF. The CDR3 coding sequence is TGTGCCAGTGCCATGACAGCCAGTGGGGTTGAAAAACTGTTTTTT.